This TCR beta chain was observed in a study of human T cells and chemical hapten exposure. Unique molecular identifiers were affixed to discrete cDNA molecules within the library. Each CDR3 protein gets one entry after TCRdb re-called the RACE reads with MiXCR. The repertoire holds about 340,000 distinct CDR3 sequences, about 7% seen once, with 8% to 9% in the top ten. Described time point: patch test 1, 2 weeks after DPC sensitization. Treatment described: therapeutic diphenylcyclopropenone sensitization with weekly scalp DPC. The CDR3 extends over 13 amino acids. Germline loops: CDR1 LGHNA, CDR2 YSLEER. The V end was cut by 6 bases, the J end by 5 bases, with 13 bases between. As concerns this clonotype: Its antigen is not identified.

General study results and limits: Patch test score was positively correlated with the counts of TCRs that had expanded at PT1. Following DPC sensitization, TCRs present above 1 in 1000 frequency showed no change.

The sequence was collected from a woman under 30 with alopecia areata. Some clones in this sample may be carry-over from other donors' samples. The rearrangement links TRBV4-3 to TRBJ1-2; D is uncertain. Sequenced here: whole blood, sampled in connection with sensitization to the hapten diphenylcyclopropenone (DPC). CDR3 in amino acids: CASSPEISYGYTF. In DNA form, the CDR3 reads TGCGCCAGCAGTCCTGAAATTTCTTATGGCTACACCTTC.